The sequence of this TCR beta chain was determined in a study of T cell responses to AZD1222 COVID-19 vaccine (dated by TCRdb to the early 2020s). About the investigation overall: AZD1222 recipients given second doses at about 4 weeks or at about 12 weeks were pooled, since spike-specific TCR depth and breadth were not found to differ between the two schedules. A total of approximately 250 trial participants underwent TCR sequencing, of whom about 210 had received two doses of AZD1222 and 26 had received two doses of the MenACWY control vaccine. Trial participants were enrolled by age into subgroups of 18-55, 56-69 and 70-plus years, and around 150, 28 and 57 TCR-sequenced participants, respectively, were included in these subgroups.

As regards this clone: It lacks a known antigen. Qualities for individual bases were not recorded, and no much larger clone is one base off.

General study outcomes and caveats: In the small 56-69-year group, the increase in depth fell short of significance, most likely because of low power. Conclusions about previously exposed vaccinees are limited, since just five or six AZD1222 recipients were seropositive for SARS-CoV-2 at baseline. Nearly half of unique spike-specific TCRs reportedly recognized epitopes outside regions mutated in the B.1.351 and B.1.1.7 variants. Spike-specific TCR breadth and depth rose significantly after two AZD1222 doses compared with day 0 and with MenACWY recipients. CD4 TCRs associated with the vaccine covered the entire spike protein, and the dominant responses were in regions 160-218 and 743-854. Participants were mostly white British, with more females than males. The authors suggested clonal diversity may have been underestimated. Because no day 14 peak-response samples were available, the repertoires could be characterized only after the peak T cell response.

Per the publication, the time point label means: baseline before first vaccination. The vaccinee samples were drawn from two UK trials, COV001 and COV002, one of which was a single-blind randomized controlled phase 2/3 trial testing AZD1222 (ChAdOx1 nCoV-19) in healthy adults. For TCRbeta chain sequencing, PBMC samples were collected from trial participants at day 0 and at day 28 after the second dose. V is cut by 3 bases and J by 2 bases, and the space between the germline ends is 7 bases. From a lookup of the germline V gene (reference sequence), CDR1 and CDR2 are MNHEY and SMNVEV. The CDR3 covers 13 residues, taking in both the cysteine and the phenylalanine. The kept DNA is CDR3 alone, 39 bases in frame from the first base. The CDR3 regions of human TCRbeta chains were analyzed by immunosequencing. From the authors' description of their analysis: Repertoire TCRs were checked for matches against a reference library of SARS-CoV-2-specific TCRs that had been generated using the MIRA antigen-specificity platform. Breadth meant the fraction of unique TCRs that were SARS-CoV-2-associated, whereas depth meant the fraction of total T cells that were SARS-CoV-2-associated. Each spike-specific TCR was assigned to its reactive spike region and to a CD4 or CD8 class using the MIRA data. Log10-transformed breadth and depth values were compared by one-way ANOVA with Sidak's multiple comparisons tests. TCRdb holds this immuneACCESS table with in-frame rearrangements only. Some clones are missing; in checked studies, unresolved V genes explain under half, and the rest has no known cause. The D gene and trimming were derived from the DNA, and the V and J assignments and clone size from that table. The sample table contains 95,000 to 110,000 clones; only one count was recorded for around nine tenths of them. 15% to 20% of the sample comes from the top ten.

The rearranged segments are TRBV27 and TRBJ1-1; the D gene is perhaps TRBD1, from 6 matching bases. The specimen comprised peripheral blood, sampled on day 0 of AZD1222 vaccination. This receptor was identified in an adult in good health. The DNA reads as follows: TGTGCCAGCAGTTTTGGGGGCAACACTGAAGCTTTCTTT. Its translation reads: CASSFGGNTEAFF.